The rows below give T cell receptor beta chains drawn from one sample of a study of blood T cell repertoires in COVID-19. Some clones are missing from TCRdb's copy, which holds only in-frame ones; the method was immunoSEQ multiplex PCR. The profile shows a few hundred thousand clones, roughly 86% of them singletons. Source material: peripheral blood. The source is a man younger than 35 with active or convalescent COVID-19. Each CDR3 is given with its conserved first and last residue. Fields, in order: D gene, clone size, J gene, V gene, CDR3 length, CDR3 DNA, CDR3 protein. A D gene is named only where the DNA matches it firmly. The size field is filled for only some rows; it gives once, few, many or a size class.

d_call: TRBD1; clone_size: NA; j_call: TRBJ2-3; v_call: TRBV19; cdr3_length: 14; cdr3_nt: TGTGCCAGTAGTATGGGGACAGGGGGAGATACGCAGTATTTT; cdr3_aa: CASSMGTGGDTQYF
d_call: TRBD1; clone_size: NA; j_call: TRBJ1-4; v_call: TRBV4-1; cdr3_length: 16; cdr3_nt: TGCGCCAGCAGCCATCCCCCGGGACAGGGTCCCGAAAAACTGTTTTTT; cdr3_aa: CASSHPPGQGPEKLFF
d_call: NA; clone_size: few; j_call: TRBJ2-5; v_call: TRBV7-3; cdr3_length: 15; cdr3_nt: TGTGCCAGCAGCTTAACTGGTAACTCACAGGAGACCCAGTACTTC; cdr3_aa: CASSLTGNSQETQYF
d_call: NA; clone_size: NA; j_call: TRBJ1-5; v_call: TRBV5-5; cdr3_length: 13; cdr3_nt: TGTGCCAGCAGCCCTGTGCCAGGTCAGCCCCAGCATTTT; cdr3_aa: CASSPVPGQPQHF
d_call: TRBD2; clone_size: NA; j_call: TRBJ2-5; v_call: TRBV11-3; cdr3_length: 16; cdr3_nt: TGTGCCAGCAGCTTACGAGCGGGAGGGCCTCAAGAGACCCAGTACTTC; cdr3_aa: CASSLRAGGPQETQYF
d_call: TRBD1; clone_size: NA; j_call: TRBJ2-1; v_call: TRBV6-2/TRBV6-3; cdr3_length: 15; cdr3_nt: TGTGCCAGCAGTTCTCCGGGACAGTCCTACAATGAGCAGTTCTTC; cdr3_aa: CASSSPGQSYNEQFF
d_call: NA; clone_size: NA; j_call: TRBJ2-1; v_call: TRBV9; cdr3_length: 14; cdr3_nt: TGTGCCAGCAGCGTAGATCTAGTTTTCCATGAGCAGTTCTTC; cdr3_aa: CASSVDLVFHEQFF
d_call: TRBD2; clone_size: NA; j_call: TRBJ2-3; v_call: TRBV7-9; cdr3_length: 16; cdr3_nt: TGTGCCAGCAGCTTAGGGACTAGCGGGGAGAAAGATACGCAGTATTTT; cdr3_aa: CASSLGTSGEKDTQYF
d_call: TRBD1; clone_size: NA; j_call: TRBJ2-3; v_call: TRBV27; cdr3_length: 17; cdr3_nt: TGTGCCAGCAGTTCTATATGGACAGGGGGCCCCACAGATACGCAGTATTTT; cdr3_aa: CASSSIWTGGPTDTQYF
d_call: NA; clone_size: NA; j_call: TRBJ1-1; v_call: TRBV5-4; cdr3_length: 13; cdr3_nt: TGTGCCAGCAGCTTGCAAGAGGACACTGAAGCTTTCTTT; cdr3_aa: CASSLQEDTEAFF
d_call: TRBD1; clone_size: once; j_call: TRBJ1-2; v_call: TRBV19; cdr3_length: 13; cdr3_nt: TGTGCCAGTAGTGGGGGACAGAGCTATGGCTACACCTTC; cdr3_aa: CASSGGQSYGYTF
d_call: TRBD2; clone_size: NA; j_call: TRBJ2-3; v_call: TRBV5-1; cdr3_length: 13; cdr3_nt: TGCGCCAGCAGCGCCGGGACTAGCTATACGCAGTATTTT; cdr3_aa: CASSAGTSYTQYF
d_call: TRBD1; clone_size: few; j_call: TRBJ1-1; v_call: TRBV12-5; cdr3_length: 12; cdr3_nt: TGTGCTAGTGGTTGGACCAGGGGGGAAGCTTTCTTT; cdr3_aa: CASGWTRGEAFF
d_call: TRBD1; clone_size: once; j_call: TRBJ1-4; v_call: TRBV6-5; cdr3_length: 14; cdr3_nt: TGTGCCAGTTCTCGGGGACAGGGGAATGAAAAACTGTTTTTT; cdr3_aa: CASSRGQGNEKLFF
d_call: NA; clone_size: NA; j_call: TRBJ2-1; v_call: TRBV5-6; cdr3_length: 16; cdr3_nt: TGTGCCAGCAGCTTGGTATCAACCTCCCCAACGGATGAGCAGTTCTTC; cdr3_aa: CASSLVSTSPTDEQFF
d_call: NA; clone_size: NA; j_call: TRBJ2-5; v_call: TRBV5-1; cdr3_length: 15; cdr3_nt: TGCGCCAGCAGCTTGGGCCCACTAGCAACGGAGACCCAGTACTTC; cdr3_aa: CASSLGPLATETQYF
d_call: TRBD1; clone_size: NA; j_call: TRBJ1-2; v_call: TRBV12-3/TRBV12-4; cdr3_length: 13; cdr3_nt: TGTGCCAGCAGTCCGGGACAGGTCTATGGCTACACCTTC; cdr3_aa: CASSPGQVYGYTF
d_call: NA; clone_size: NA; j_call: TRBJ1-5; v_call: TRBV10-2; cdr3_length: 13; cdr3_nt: TGCGCCAGCAGCCAGAATAGCAATCAGCCCCAGCATTTT; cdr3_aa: CASSQNSNQPQHF
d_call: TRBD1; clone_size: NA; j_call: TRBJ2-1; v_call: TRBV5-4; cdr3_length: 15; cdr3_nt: TGTGCCAGCAGCCAAAGGCAGGGGGCCGTCAATGAGCAGTTCTTC; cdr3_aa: CASSQRQGAVNEQFF
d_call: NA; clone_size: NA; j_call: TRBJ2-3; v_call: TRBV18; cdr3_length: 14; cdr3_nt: TGTGCCAGCTCACAAGCGGCTAGCACAGATACGCAGTATTTT; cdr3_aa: CASSQAASTDTQYF
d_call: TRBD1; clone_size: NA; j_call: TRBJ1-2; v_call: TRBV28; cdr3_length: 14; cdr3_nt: TGTGCCAGCTCCAAACCGGGACAGCCCTATGGCTACACCTTC; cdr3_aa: CASSKPGQPYGYTF
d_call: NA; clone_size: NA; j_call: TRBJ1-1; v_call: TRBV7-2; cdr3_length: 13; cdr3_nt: TGTGCCAGCAGCTTAGCGGGCTTAGTCGAAGCTTTCTTT; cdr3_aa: CASSLAGLVEAFF
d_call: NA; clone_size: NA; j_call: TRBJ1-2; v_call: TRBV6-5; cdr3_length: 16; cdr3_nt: TGTGCCAGCAGTTCCCCGCTAGGCAGCGTTTCGGCTGGCTACACCTTC; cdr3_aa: CASSSPLGSVSAGYTF
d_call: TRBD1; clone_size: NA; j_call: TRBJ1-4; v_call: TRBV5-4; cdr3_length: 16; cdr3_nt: TGTGCCAGCAGTTACAGGGGATCTGGCTTCAATGAAAAACTGTTTTTT; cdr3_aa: CASSYRGSGFNEKLFF
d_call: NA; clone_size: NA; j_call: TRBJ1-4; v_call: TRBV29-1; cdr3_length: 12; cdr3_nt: TGCAGCGTTCGAGGGGACTATGAAAAACTGTTTTTT; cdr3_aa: CSVRGDYEKLFF